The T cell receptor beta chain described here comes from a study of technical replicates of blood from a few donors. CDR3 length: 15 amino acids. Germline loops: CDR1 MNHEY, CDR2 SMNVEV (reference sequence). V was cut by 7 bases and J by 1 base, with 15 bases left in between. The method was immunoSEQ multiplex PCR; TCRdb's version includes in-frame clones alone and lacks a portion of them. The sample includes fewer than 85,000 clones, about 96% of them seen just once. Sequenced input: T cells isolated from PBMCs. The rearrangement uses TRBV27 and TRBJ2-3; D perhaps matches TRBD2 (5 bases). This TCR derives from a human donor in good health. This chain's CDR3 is CASKWMGAGTDTQYF. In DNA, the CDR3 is TGTGCCAGCAAATGGATGGGAGCGGGCACAGATACGCAGTATTTT.